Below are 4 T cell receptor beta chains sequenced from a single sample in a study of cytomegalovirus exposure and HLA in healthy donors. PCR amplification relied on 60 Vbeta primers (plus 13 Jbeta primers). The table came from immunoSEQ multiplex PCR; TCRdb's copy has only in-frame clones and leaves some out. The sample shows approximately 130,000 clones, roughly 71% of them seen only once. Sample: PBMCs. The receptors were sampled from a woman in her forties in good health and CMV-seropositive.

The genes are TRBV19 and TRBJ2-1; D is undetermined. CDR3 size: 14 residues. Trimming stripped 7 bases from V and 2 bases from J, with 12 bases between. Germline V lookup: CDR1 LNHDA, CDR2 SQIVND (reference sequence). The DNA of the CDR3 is TGTGCCAGTAATCCCCACGAGACCTACAATGAGCAGTTCTTC. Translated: CASNPHETYNEQFF.

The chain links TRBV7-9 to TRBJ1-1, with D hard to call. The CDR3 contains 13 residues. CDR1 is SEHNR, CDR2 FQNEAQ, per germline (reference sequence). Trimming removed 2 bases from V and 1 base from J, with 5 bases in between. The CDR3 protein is CASSLSQNTEAFF. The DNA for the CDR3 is TGTGCCAGCAGCTTAAGCCAGAACACTGAAGCTTTCTTT.

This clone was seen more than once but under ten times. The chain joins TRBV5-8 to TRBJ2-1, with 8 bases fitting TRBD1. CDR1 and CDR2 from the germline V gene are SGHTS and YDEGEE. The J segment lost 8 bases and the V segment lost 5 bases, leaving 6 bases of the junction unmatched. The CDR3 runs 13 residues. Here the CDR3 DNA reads TGTGCCAGCAGTGTCGGGACAGGCTATGAGCAGTTCTTC. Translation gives CASSVGTGYEQFF.

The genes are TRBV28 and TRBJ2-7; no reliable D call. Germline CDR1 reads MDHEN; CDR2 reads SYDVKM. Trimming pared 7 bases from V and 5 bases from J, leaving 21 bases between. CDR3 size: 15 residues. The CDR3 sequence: CASTLLSSGSHEQYF. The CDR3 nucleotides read TGTGCCAGCACCCTACTATCTAGTGGGTCACACGAGCAGTACTTC.